Included here is one T cell receptor (beta chain) sequence, with context. What it recognizes is unknown. Samples of blood were obtained at baseline, on cycle 4 day 1, and on cycle 7 day 1. This sample was included in a study of OX40 agonist ivuxolimab in advanced cancers. Profiled with immunoSEQ multiplex PCR; TCRdb holds only in-frame clones, not every one. In the table there are some 59,000 clones, 85% to 90% of which are singletons. Overall study results and limits: No antigen was identified for the clonally expanded peripheral T cells.

The CDR3 is made up of 15 amino acids. Germline V gene sequence: CDR1 SGDLS, CDR2 YYNGEE. V was clipped by 0 bases and J by 6 bases; unmatched bases: 4. This TCR was sampled from an adult with an advanced solid tumor such as melanoma, head and neck, liver or kidney cancer. This chain links TRBV9 with TRBJ2-1, with 9 bases aligning to TRBD2. The specimen was CD4+ or CD8+ T cells sorted from blood, collected in a trial of the OX40 agonist ivuxolimab. The CDR3 DNA sequence: TGTGCCAGCAGCGTAGGACTAGCGGAGGTCAATGAGCAGTTCTTC. It encodes CASSVGLAEVNEQFF. The variable domain in full, completed from reference TRBV9 and TRBJ2-1, reads DSGVTQTPKHLITATGQRVTLRCSPRSGDLSVYWYQQSLDQGLQFLIQYYNGEERAKGNILERFSAQQFPDLHSELNLSSLELGDSALYFCASSVGLAEVNEQFFGPGTRLTVL.